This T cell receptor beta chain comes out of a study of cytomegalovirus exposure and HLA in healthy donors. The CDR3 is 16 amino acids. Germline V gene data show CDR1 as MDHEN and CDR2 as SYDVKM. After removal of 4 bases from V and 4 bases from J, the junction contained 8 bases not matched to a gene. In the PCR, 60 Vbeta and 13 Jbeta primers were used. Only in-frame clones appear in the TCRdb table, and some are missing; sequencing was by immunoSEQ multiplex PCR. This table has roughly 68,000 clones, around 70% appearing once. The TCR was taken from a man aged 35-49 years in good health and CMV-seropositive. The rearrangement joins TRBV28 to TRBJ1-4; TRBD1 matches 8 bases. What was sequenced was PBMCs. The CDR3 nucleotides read TGTGCCAGCAGTTCCATCCGACAGGGGCTTAATGAAAAACTGTTTTTT. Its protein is CASSSIRQGLNEKLFF.